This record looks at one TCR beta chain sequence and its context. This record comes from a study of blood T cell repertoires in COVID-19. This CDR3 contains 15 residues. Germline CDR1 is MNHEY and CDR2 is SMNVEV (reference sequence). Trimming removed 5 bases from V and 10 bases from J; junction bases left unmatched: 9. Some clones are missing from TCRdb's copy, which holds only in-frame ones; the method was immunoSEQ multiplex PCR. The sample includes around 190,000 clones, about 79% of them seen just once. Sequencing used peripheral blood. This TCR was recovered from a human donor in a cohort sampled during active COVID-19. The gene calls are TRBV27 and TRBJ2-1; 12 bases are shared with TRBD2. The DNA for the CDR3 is TGTGCCAGCAGTCCCCGACTAGCGGGAGTGGGAGAGCAGTTCTTC. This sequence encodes CASSPRLAGVGEQFF.